The rows below give T cell receptor beta chains drawn from one sample of a study of long-term antiretroviral therapy in people with HIV. TCRdb's copy holds only in-frame clones and misses some; the assay was immunoSEQ multiplex PCR. The data hold about 39,000 clones, with less than 90% observed a single time. The sample here was unsorted PBMCs, taken just before starting antiretroviral therapy. The receptors derive from a woman in her late teens or twenties with HIV. Both conserved end residues are part of each CDR3. The D gene is left open where the match is weak.

CASSTSGNGAGELFF TRBV9 TRBD2 TRBJ2-2
CASSQGTSNEKLFF TRBV4-1 - TRBJ1-4
CASSPTRQMLGHEQYF TRBV27 - TRBJ2-7
CASSPLGTEVYYGYTF TRBV18 TRBD1 TRBJ1-2
CASTSGGGYGYTF TRBV28 TRBD1 TRBJ1-2
CASSPRGLGTEAFF TRBV4-3 - TRBJ1-1
CASSIARYTGELFF TRBV19 - TRBJ2-2
CVSSLDGGSYEQYF TRBV5-6 - TRBJ2-7
CASSFGITEAFF TRBV28 - TRBJ1-1
CASSLRGGLTTGELFF TRBV7-3 - TRBJ2-2
CASSRTAQSYEQYF TRBV6-1 - TRBJ2-7
CASSHLGTGGLSGYGYTF TRBV4-1 TRBD1 TRBJ1-2